What follows are 5 T cell receptor beta chains derived from one specimen sequenced in a study of CD4 T cells in relation to SARS-CoV-2 and coronaviruses. Before the COVID-19 pandemic, during about 2010-2019, CD4+ T cells were taken from unexposed donors. The cells were cultured for less than twelve days before CD4+ T cells were isolated. Clones were read by immunoSEQ multiplex PCR, and TCRdb kept only the in-frame ones, dropping some. The table shows 20,000 to 25,000 clones, with over 60% occurring only once. No antigen is known for these receptors. Source material: CD4+ T cells from PBMCs, cultured in vitro. The receptors come from a human donor in good health.

This clone was observed a few times. The V call is TRBV5-1, the J call TRBJ1-1; tentative D call: TRBD1 (6 bases). CDR1 SGHRS and CDR2 YFSETQ come from the germline V gene. V gave up 6 bases and J gave up 4 bases, with 16 bases separating them. The CDR3 has 14 residues. The CDR3 nucleotides read TGCGCCAGCACCCTTTGGGGGGGCGGCACTGAAGCTTTCTTT. Encoded protein: CASTLWGGGTEAFF.

The V and J genes are TRBV29-1 and TRBJ1-3, with no clear D. This CDR3 comprises 11 residues. Trimming left V 4 bases short and J 8 bases short, with 9 bases between. Germline assignment: CDR1 SQVTM and CDR2 ANQGSEA. This chain's CDR3 is CSVGEADTIYF. Here the CDR3 DNA reads TGCAGCGTTGGGGAGGCGGACACCATATATTTT.

The chain uses TRBV5-4 and TRBJ2-5; weak D call: TRBD2 (6 bases). Germline V lookup: CDR1 SGHNT, CDR2 YYREEE (reference sequence). V gave up 0 bases and J gave up 5 bases, with 17 bases separating them. The CDR3 consists of 16 residues. CDR3 in DNA: TGTGCCAGCAGCTTGGCGGGTGAGGTGGGGAGGGAGACCCAGTACTTC. This translates into CASSLAGEVGRETQYF.

This clone was observed a few times. The chain couples TRBV2 to TRBJ1-5; D uncertain. V shed 4 bases and J shed 6 bases, with 13 bases lying between them. This CDR3 spans 14 amino acids. Germline V lookup: CDR1 SNHLY, CDR2 FYNNEI. CDR3 nucleotides: TGTGCCAGCAGTGCATCCGGGATCGGTCAGCCCCAGCATTTT. This gives the protein CASSASGIGQPQHF.

V usage is TRBV5-1 and J usage is TRBJ2-7; D unresolved. V was cut by 0 bases and J by 3 bases, with 10 bases left in between. This CDR3 comprises 14 residues. CDR1 is SGHRS and CDR2 is YFSETQ in the germline V gene. Here the CDR3 reads CASSLGVPSYEQYF. In nucleotides, the CDR3 is TGCGCCAGCAGCTTGGGGGTCCCCAGCTACGAGCAGTACTTC.